The clone carrying this T cell receptor (beta chain) was counted once. This specimen belongs to a study of blood T cell repertoires in COVID-19. On the study more broadly: Sites in the United States, Italy and Spain provided acute and convalescent COVID-19 samples. The analysed material was cDNA or gDNA that came from T cells, B-cell-depleted T cells, or PBMCs.

V lost 4 bases, J lost 6 bases, and 4 bases lay in between. The CDR3 has 11 residues. In germline, CDR1 is GTSNPN, CDR2 SVGIG (reference sequence). In the study's own analysis: Scientists estimated how many nucleated cells there were by amplifying reference gene primers. The table came from immunoSEQ multiplex PCR; TCRdb's copy has only in-frame clones and leaves some out. V and J calls and clone size are those listed in that table; D and trimming were worked out from the DNA. The sample shows roughly 220,000 clones, under 90% of them seen only once. The V gene is TRBV30, the J gene TRBJ1-6, with unresolved D. The sequenced sample consisted of peripheral blood. This clonotype originated in a man aged 30 to 39 with active or convalescent COVID-19. The CDR3 sequence: CAWTSNSPLHF. CDR3 sequence (DNA): TGTGCCTGGACGTCTAATTCACCCCTCCACTTT. The complete variable domain, with remaining parts taken from reference TRBV30 and TRBJ1-6, reads SQTIHQWPATLVQPVGSPLSLECTVEGTSNPNLYWYRQAAGRGLQLLFYSVGIGQISSEVPQNLSASRPQDRQFILSSKKLLLSDSGFYLCAWTSNSPLHFGNGTRLTVT.